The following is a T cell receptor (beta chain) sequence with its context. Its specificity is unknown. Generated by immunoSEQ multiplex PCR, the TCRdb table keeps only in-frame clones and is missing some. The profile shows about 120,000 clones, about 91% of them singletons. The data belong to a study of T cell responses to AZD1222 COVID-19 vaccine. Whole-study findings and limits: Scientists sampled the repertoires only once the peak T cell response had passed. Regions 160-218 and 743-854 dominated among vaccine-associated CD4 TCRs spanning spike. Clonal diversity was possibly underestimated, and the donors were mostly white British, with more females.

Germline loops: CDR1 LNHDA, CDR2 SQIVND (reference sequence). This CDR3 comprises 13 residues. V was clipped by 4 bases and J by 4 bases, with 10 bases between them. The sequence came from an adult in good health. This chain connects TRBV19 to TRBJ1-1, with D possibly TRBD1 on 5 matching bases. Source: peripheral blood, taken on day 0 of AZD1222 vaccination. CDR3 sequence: CASSTSGSTEAFF. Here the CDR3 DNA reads TGTGCCAGTAGTACTTCAGGGAGCACTGAAGCTTTCTTT.